This TCR beta chain emerged from a study of T-cell reconstitution after alpha-beta-depleted transplantation in children (dated by TCRdb to about 2016). Broadly, across the study: The study quantitatively tracked T-cell immune reconstitution after TCRalphabeta/CD19-depleted allogeneic hematopoietic cell transplantation in children using TCR repertoire profiling. What the work shows at the level of the full study, not this receptor alone: In some patients, high TCRbeta diversity at day 60 was attributed to recipient T cells and intrathymic progenitors that had survived conditioning. Over subsequent months, a decline in hyperexpanded clone frequencies was noted, and after one year, T-cell counts and TCRbeta diversity were mostly ascribed to newly produced T cells. The apparently early alphabetaT-cell count recovery about two months after transplant was reportedly dependent on only several hundred rapidly expanded clones derived from non-depleted graft cells.

Library construction relied on PCR. Instrument used: Illumina HiSeq 2500. To normalize quantification of the TCRbeta repertoire, the TCR libraries were built with molecular barcoding that relied on unique molecular identifiers. Through fastp at Q25 and MiXCR, TCRdb rebuilt clones from the public reads, retaining in-frame beta chains. Identical CDR3 protein sequences are pooled into one entry, listed with their most common genes and DNA. The sample includes fewer than 350,000 distinct CDR3 sequences, with less than 9.5% observed a single time. Approximately 9.1% of the sample is held by the ten biggest clonotypes. This clonotype was counted only a few times. The antigen this receptor binds is unknown. No clone much larger than this one lies a single base away; base qualities are absent. This sample's treatment or condition label indicates: allogeneic hematopoietic cell transplantation with graft depleted of TCRalphabeta T cells and CD19 B cells. The children who served as transplant recipients had been given grafts of TCRalphabeta/CD19-depleted allogeneic hematopoietic cells.

This receptor was taken from a female patient aged 2-10 years who had a stem cell transplant for Fanconi anemia, so the T cells may come from the graft donor. This sample comprised peripheral blood, obtained 360 days after TCRalphabeta/CD19-depleted stem cell transplant.

The CDR3 protein is CASREPGGLGANVLTF. DNA sequence: TGTGCCAGCAGGGAGCCCGGGGGGCTAGGGGCCAACGTCCTGACTTTC. The chain is made from TRBV2 and TRBJ2-6, and possibly TRBD2, on 7 matching bases. CDR1 and CDR2 are drawn from the germline V gene: SNHLY, FYNNEI. The CDR3 measures 16 amino acids from cysteine to phenylalanine. This entry keeps only the CDR3 DNA: 48 bases, framed from base 1. V was cut back by 6 bases and J by 4 bases, leaving a gap of 16 bases between them.